This TCR beta chain derives from a study of blood T cells in healthy people across ages. This clonotype came up a few times. Then a second PCR, running roughly 7 to 11 cycles, was carried out with a sample-barcoded 5' primer and a J-beta primer mix. In TCRdb, the 5' RACE reads were re-called with MiXCR into one record per CDR3 protein. The table shows around 1,000,000 distinct CDR3 sequences, with under 30% occurring only once. The CDR3 sequence is 14 residues long. In germline, CDR1 is SNHLY, CDR2 FYNNEI. With 6 bases removed from V and 4 bases from J, the gap between germline ends came to 15 bases. Another study also made use of these data, one on T cells of mothers and their children.

The sequencing input was blood. The receptor was derived from a girl aged 2 to 9 in good health. V usage is TRBV2 and J usage is TRBJ1-1, with D possibly matching TRBD1 (5 bases). CDR3 loop: CASSVTGGVTEAFF. DNA for the CDR3: TGTGCCAGCAGCGTTACGGGGGGTGTCACTGAAGCTTTCTTT. Combining the CDR3 with reference TRBV2 and TRBJ1-1 gives the whole variable domain EPEVTQTPSHQVTQMGQEVILRCVPISNHLYFYWYRQILGQKVEFLVSFYNNEISEKSEIFDDQFSVERPDGSNFTLKIRSTKLEDSAMYFCASSVTGGVTEAFFGQGTRLTVV.